Listed here is a single TCR beta chain. Its antigen is not identified. These data are taken from a study of graft-versus-host responses after intestinal transplantation. Study-wide results and caveats: Early HvG declines after transplant were associated with peak circulating GvH clone levels.

Only in-frame clones appear in the TCRdb table, and some are missing; sequencing was by immunoSEQ multiplex PCR. The sample includes 35,000 to 45,000 clones, over 85% of them seen just once. The length of the CDR3 is 14 residues. Trimming shortened V by 3 bases and J by 2 bases, and 11 bases separated the two germline ends. The germline V gene has CDR1 LNHNV and CDR2 YYDKDF (reference sequence). The specimen was PBMCs, collected nearly 750 days after intestinal transplantation. This clonotype was sampled from a human patient who received an intestinal transplant, so some T cells may come from the graft donor. J is TRBJ2-7 and V is TRBV15, with D perhaps being TRBD1 or TRBD2 (5 bases each). The CDR3 loop is CATSSGMDTYEQYF. Here the CDR3 DNA reads TGTGCCACCAGCAGCGGGATGGACACCTACGAGCAGTACTTC.